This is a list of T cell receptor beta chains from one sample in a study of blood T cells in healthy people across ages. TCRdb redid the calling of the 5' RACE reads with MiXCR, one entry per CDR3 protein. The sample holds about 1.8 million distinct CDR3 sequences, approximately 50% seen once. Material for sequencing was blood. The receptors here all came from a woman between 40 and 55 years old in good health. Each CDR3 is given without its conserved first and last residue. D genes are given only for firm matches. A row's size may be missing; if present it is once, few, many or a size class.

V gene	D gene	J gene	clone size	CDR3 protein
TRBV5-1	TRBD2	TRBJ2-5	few	ASSPGTSGEEQY
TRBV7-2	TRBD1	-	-	ASGTGLGEQY
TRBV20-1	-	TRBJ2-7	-	SATLTVGAEQY
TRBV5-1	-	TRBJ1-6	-	ASSLPGWNSPLH
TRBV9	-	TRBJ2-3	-	ASSVRDTGADTQY
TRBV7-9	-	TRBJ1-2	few	ASSSSGGLSYGYT
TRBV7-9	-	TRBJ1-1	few	ASSLREQGNTEAF
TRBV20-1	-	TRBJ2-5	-	SARPGGTETQY
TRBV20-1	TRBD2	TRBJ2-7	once	SVRDGPSGGTWNFYEQY
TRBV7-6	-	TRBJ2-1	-	ASSLYPIGSSYNEQF
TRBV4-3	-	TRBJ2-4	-	ASSQDWAGLGNIQY
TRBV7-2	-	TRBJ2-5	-	ASSLVGRREETQY
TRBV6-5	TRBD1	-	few	ASSLDRAGEQY
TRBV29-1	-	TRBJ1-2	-	SVTRGVRGYT
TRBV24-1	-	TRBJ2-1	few	ATGGGMDEQF
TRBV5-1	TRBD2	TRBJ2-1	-	ASSSGLAGAPSYEQF
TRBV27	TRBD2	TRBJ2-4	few	ASREHGGDIQY
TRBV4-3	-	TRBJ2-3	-	ASSQEGPGCPDTQY
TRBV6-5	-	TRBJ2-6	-	ASQGSLGSGANVLT
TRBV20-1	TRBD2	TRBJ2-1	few	SARDWASGEYNEQF
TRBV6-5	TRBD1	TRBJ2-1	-	ASRTGQGKNEQF
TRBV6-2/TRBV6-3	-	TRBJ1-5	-	ASTSKWDNQPQH
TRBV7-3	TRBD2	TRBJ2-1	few	ASSHVERGLNNEQF
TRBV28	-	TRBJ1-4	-	ASSFPRDHEKLF
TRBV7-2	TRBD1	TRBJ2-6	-	ASSGIGQGRTGANVLT
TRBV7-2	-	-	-	ASRSRITDTQY
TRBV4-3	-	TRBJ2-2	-	ASSQDRSWRAGELF
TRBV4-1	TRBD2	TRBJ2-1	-	ASSQDRSGANYNEQF
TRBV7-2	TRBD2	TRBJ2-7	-	ASSLASSSGGYEQY
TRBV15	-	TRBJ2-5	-	ATSRPLQTQY
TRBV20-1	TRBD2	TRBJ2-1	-	SAPSLNAPRSGSSYNEQF
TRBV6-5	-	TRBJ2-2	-	ASSYSGTATGELF
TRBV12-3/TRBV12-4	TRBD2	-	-	ASSLTSGAWETQY
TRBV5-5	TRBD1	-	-	AGSSTGESETQY
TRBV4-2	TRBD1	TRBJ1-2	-	ASSHGTGPNYGYT
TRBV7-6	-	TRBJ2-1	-	ASNLRAGAANNEQF
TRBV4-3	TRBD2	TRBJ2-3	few	ASSQDPAGATDTQY
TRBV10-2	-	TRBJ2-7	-	ASRKDGYSSYEQY
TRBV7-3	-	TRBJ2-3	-	ASSLKGVAGAGMDYTQY
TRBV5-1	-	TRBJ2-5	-	ASSQHRVQETQY
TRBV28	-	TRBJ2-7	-	ACSRQAPLYEQY
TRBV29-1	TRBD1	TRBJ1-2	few	SVEDSDRGYGYT
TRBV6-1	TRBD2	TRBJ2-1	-	ASSPGGSGGPYNEQF
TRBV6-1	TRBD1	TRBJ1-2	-	ASSRAGTGVSSGGYT
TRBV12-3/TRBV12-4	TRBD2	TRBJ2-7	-	ASSLGLAGAPYEQY
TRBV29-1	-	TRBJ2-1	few	SAPQGGLNNEQF
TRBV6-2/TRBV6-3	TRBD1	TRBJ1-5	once	ASSYGTGSQPQH
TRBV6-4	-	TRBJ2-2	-	ASSAGQPNTGELF
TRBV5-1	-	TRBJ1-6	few	ASSLEGSSYNSPLH
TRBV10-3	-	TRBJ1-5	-	AISERGLSNQPQH
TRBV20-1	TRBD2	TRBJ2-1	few	SARGGAGVSYNEQF
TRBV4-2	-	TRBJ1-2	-	ASSQDTRGLGYT
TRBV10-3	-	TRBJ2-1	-	AISDDGGQQF
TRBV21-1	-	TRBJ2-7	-	ASSKALGGEGRGYEQY
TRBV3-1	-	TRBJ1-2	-	ASSQASGAHGYT
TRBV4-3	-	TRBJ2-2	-	ASSQVSRTGELF
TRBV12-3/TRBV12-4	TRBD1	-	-	ASRGDRNSYNEQY
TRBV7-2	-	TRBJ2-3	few	ASSSVLGTDTQY
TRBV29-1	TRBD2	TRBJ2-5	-	SVALAGGGETQY